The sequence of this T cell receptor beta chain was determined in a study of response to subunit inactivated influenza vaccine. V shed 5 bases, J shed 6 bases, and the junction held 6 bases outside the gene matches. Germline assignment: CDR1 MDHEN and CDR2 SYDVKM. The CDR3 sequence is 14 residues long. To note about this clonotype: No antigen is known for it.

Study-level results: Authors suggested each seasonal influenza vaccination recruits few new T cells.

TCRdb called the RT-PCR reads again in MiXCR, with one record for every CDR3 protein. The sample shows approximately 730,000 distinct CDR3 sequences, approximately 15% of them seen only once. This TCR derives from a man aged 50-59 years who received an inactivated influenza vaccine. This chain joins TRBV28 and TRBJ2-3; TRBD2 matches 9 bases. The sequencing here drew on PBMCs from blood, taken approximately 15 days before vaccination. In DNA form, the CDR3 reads TGTGCCAGCAGTGCCCGCGGGACTAGCGATACGCAGTATTTT. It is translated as CASSARGTSDTQYF.